Sequencing of this TCR beta chain was carried out in a study of blood T cell repertoires in COVID-19. About the research overall: Acute and convalescent COVID-19 samples came from the United States, Italy and Spain. Sources were T cells, B-cell-depleted T cells, or PBMCs; the material itself was cDNA or gDNA.

Donors were grouped by their self-reported clinical history. Under the authors' procedure: Amplification with reference gene primers provided the estimates of nucleated cell counts. Sequenced by immunoSEQ multiplex PCR; TCRdb stores in-frame clones only, minus some. V, J and clone size were drawn from that table, and D and trimming were deduced from the DNA. The top ten hold about 1.7% of the sample, which has about 290,000 clones, approximately 88% seen once. The CDR3 is 15 residues long. V lost 4 bases and J lost 8; bases outside the gene matches: 6. CDR1 is SEHNR and CDR2 is FQNEAQ in the germline V gene (reference sequence).

The chain couples TRBV7-9 to TRBJ1-6; 9 nucleotides match TRBD1. Material: PBMCs or T cells enriched from blood (not recorded which). The source of this sequence is a woman in her thirties or forties who had recovered from COVID-19. The CDR3 reads CASSSGQGSDSPLHF. CDR3 in DNA: TGTGCCAGCAGCTCGGGACAGGGTTCGGATTCACCCCTCCACTTT.